A single sample is the source of the 2 T cell receptor beta chains below, sequenced in a study of shared clonotypes between healthy human individuals. Libraries were prepared by immunoSEQ multiplex PCR; TCRdb keeps only in-frame clonotypes and omits some of them. The repertoire has more than 400,000 clones, 95% to 96% of them found once; the top ten carry 0.064%. Sequences were obtained from naive CD4+ T cells sorted from blood. Regarding subset: CD45RA+ positively selected. These receptors all stem from a woman aged 25 to 39 in good health.

The chain is built from TRBV30 and TRBJ2-1; 10 bases align to TRBD2. The CDR3 covers 14 residues. V was pared by 0 bases and J by 10 bases, with 6 bases of the junction left unmatched. CDR1 is GTSNPN and CDR2 is SVGIG in the germline V gene (reference sequence). The CDR3 region is CAWSVGLAEGEQFF. Written as DNA, the CDR3 is TGTGCCTGGAGTGTCGGACTAGCGGAGGGGGAGCAGTTCTTC.

The chain links TRBV28 to TRBJ2-7, with a weak D call TRBD1 (5 bases). Looked up from germline, CDR1 is MDHEN and CDR2 is SYDVKM. This CDR3 contains 14 residues. With 5 bases removed from V and 0 bases from J, the gap between germline ends came to 11 bases. The CDR3 sequence: CASSPTDSSYEQYF. For the CDR3, the DNA is TGTGCCAGCAGTCCGACCGACAGCTCCTACGAGCAGTACTTC.